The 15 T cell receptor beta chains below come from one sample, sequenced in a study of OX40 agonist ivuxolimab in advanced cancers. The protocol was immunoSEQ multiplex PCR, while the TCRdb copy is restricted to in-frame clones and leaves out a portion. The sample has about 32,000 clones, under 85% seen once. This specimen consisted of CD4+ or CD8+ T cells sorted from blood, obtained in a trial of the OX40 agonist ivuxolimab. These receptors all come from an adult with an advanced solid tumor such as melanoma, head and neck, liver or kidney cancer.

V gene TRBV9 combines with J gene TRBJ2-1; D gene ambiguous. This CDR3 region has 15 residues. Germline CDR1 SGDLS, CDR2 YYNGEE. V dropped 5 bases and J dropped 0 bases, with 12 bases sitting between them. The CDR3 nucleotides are TGTGCCAGCAGTTCGCCTCGTAGCTCCTACAATGAGCAGTTCTTC. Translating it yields CASSSPRSSYNEQFF.

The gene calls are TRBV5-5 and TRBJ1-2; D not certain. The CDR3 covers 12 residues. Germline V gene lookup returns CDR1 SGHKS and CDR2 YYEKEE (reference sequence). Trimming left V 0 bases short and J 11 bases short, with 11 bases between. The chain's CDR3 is CASSLAGFRYTF. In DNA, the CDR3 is TGTGCCAGCAGCTTGGCCGGCTTCCGGTACACCTTC.

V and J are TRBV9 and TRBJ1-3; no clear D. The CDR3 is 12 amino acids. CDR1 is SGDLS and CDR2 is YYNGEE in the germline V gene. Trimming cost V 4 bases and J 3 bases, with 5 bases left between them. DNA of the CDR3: TGTGCCAGCAGCCCCCGTGGAAACACCATATATTTT. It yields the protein CASSPRGNTIYF.

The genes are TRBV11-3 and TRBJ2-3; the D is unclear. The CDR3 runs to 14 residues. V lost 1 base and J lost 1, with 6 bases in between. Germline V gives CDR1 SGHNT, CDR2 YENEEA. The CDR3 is CASSLVAGTDTQYF. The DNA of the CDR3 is TGTGCCAGCAGCTTAGTCGCAGGCACAGATACGCAGTATTTT.

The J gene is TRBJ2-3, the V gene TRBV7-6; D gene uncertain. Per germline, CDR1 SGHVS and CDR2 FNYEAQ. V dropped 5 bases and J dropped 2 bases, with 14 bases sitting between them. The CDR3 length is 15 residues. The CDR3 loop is CASSQLRTFTDTQYF. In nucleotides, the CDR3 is TGTGCCAGCAGCCAACTCCGGACGTTCACAGATACGCAGTATTTT.

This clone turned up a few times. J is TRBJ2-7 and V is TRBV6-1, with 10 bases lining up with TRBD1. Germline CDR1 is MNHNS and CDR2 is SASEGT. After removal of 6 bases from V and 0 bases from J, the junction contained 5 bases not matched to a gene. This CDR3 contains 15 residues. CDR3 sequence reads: CASRGGQGPSYEQYF. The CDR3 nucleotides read TGTGCCAGCAGAGGGGGACAGGGGCCCTCCTACGAGCAGTACTTC.

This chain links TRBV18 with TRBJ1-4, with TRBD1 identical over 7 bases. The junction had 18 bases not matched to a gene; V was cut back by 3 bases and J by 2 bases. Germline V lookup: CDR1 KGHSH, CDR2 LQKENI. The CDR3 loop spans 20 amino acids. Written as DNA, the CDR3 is TGTGCCAGCTCACCCCTCCGGTACAGGGGTAAAAGGGGGACTAATGAAAAACTGTTTTTT. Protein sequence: CASSPLRYRGKRGTNEKLFF.

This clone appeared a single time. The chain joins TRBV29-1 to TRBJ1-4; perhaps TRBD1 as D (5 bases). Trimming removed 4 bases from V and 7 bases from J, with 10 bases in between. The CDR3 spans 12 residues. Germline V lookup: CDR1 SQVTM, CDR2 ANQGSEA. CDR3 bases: TGCAGCGTTGGGTGGGGCGGTGAAAAACTGTTTTTT. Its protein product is CSVGWGGEKLFF.

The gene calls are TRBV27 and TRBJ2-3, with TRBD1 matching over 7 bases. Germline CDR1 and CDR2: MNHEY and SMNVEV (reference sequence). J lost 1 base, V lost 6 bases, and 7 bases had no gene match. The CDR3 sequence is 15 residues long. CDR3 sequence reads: CASRTGVSGTDTQYF. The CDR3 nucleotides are TGTGCCAGCAGAACAGGGGTCTCGGGCACAGATACGCAGTATTTT.

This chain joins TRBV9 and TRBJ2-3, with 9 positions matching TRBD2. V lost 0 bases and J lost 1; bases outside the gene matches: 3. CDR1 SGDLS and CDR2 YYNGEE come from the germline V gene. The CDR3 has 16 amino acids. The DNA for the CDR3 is TGTGCCAGCAGCGTAGGAGTAGCGGGGGGCACAGATACGCAGTATTTT. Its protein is CASSVGVAGGTDTQYF.

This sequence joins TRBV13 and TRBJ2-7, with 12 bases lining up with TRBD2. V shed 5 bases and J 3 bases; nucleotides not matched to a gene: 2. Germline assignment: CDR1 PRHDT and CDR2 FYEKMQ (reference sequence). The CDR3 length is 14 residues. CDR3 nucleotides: TGTGCCAGCAGCCTAGCGGGGGGGCACTACGAGCAGTACTTC. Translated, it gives CASSLAGGHYEQYF.

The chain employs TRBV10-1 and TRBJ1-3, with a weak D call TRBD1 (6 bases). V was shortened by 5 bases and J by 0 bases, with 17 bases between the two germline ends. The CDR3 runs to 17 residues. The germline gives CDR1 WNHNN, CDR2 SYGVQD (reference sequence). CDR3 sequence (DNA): TGCGCCAGCAGTCGCACTGACAGGACCCCCTCTGGAAACACCATATATTTT. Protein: CASSRTDRTPSGNTIYF.

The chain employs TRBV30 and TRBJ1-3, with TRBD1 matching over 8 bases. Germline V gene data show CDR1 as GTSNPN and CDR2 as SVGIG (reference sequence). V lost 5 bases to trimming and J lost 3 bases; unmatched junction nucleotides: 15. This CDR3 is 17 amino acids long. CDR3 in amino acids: CAWAAETGTGLGNTIYF. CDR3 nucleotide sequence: TGTGCCTGGGCTGCCGAGACCGGGACAGGACTTGGAAACACCATATATTTT.

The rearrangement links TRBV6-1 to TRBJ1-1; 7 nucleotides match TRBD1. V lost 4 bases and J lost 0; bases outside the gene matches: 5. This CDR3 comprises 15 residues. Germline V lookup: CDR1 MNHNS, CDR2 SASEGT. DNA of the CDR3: TGTGCCAGCAGTGGAGGCACAGGGGTGAACACTGAAGCTTTCTTT. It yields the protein CASSGGTGVNTEAFF.

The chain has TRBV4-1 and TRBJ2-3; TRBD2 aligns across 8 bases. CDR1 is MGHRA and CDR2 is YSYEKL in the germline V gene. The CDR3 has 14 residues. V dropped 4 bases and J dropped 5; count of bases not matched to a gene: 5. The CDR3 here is CASSPAGVIDTQYF. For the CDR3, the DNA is TGCGCCAGCAGCCCAGCGGGAGTTATAGATACGCAGTATTTT.